This note documents a single T cell receptor beta chain sequence. Its antigen is still unknown. RNA transcripts served as the template for amplifying TCR beta CDR3 regions. The HTBI primer set was used in a first-round RT-PCR of the TCR CDR3. In TCRdb, the multiplex PCR reads were re-called with MiXCR into one record per CDR3 protein. The table lists roughly 500,000 distinct CDR3 sequences, about 46% of them singletons. The data are from a study of T cells in Graves' hyperthyroidism and ophthalmopathy. Study-level points and caveats: In the blood, most expanded thyroid clonotypes above 0.001 appeared as well.

The CDR3 sequence is 12 residues long. Germline V CDR1 and CDR2: SQVTM, ANQGSEA. Trimming took 4 bases from V and 1 from J; bases not matched to a gene: 0. Uncontrolled infection, other autoimmune disease, pregnancy or lactation disqualified patients from enrolment. Diagnoses were made from clinical symptoms, serum measures (thyroxine and TRAb), thyroid ultrasound and orbital computed tomography. Sequenced: peripheral blood or thyroid tissue (not recorded which). This TCR derives from an adult woman with Graves' disease, either hyperthyroidism or ophthalmopathy (not recorded which). The chain uses TRBV29-1 and TRBJ2-5, with TRBD1 matching over 7 bases. CDR3: CSVGDSQETQYF. The CDR3 DNA sequence: TGCAGCGTTGGGGACAGCCAAGAGACCCAGTACTTC.